The source of this T cell receptor (beta chain) is a study of blood T cell repertoires in COVID-19. Some clones are missing from TCRdb's copy, which holds only in-frame ones; the method was immunoSEQ multiplex PCR. The table lists some 380,000 clones, about 90% of them singletons. The trim removed 3 bases at V and 1 base at J, leaving 5 bases unmatched. The germline CDR1 and CDR2 sequences are ENHRY and SYGVKD. The CDR3 has 15 amino acids. Adults between roughly 18 and 95 years of age took part from under 25 US areas. Allocation to cohorts depended on clinical history reported by the participants. The receptor comes from a man aged 25-40 years who had recovered from COVID-19. The V call is TRBV10-3, the J call TRBJ2-7, with 8 bases matching TRBD2. The sample consisted of PBMCs or T cells enriched from blood (not recorded which). CDR3 DNA sequence: TGTGCCATCAGTGACAACCGGGAGGGATCCTACGAGCAGTACTTC. Translated, it gives CAISDNREGSYEQYF.